A single sample is the source of the 16 T cell receptor beta chains below, sequenced in a study of Tregs in tolerant kidney transplant recipients. The repertoire was sequenced with immunoSEQ multiplex PCR; TCRdb's copy has only in-frame clones and lacks some. The repertoire has 110,000 or so clones, almost 95% of them found once; the top ten carry nearly 0.6%. The sequencing sample was made of CD4+ T cells from blood. These receptors came from a human donor in good health.

The J gene is TRBJ2-5, the V gene TRBV7-6; 8 bases map to TRBD2. Germline trimming cut 5 bases from V and 0 bases from J; bases unmatched to any gene: 8. This CDR3 spans 16 amino acids. Germline V lookup: CDR1 SGHVS, CDR2 FNYEAQ. The CDR3 DNA sequence: TGTGCCAGCAGCCGGGGGGGGAGCGGCGACCAAGAGACCCAGTACTTC. As protein: CASSRGGSGDQETQYF.

This clone was recorded only once. The chain employs TRBV6-1 and TRBJ2-2; 8 bases fit TRBD2. Germline assignment: CDR1 MNHNS and CDR2 SASEGT. The CDR3 length is 15 residues. J lost 3 bases, V lost 5 bases, and 5 bases had no gene match. The chain's CDR3 is CASSPGTSYTGELFF. CDR3 bases: TGTGCCAGCAGTCCGGGGACTAGTTACACCGGGGAGCTGTTTTTT.

The chain is built from TRBV19 and TRBJ2-7; 11 nucleotides line up with TRBD1. The CDR3 sequence is 14 residues long. Germline lookup yields CDR1 LNHDA and CDR2 SQIVND (reference sequence). J lost 4 bases, V lost 4 bases, and 3 bases had no gene match. The CDR3 DNA reads as TGTGCCAGTAGTACTGGACAGGGGGCGTACGAGCAGTACTTC. Its translation: CASSTGQGAYEQYF. The full variable domain, with the rest looked up from reference TRBV19 and TRBJ2-7, is DGGITQSPKYLFRKEGQNVTLSCEQNLNHDAMYWYRQDPGQGLRLIYYSQIVNDFQKGDIAEGYSVSREKKESFPLTVTSAQKNPTAFYLCASSTGQGAYEQYFGPGTRLTVT.

This chain links TRBV11-2 with TRBJ2-4; TRBD1 aligns across 12 bases. Germline-derived CDR1 and CDR2 are SGHAT and FQNNGV. This CDR3 has 19 amino acids. Germline trimming cut 6 bases from V and 1 base from J; bases unmatched to any gene: 13. The CDR3 DNA reads as TGTGCCAGCAGGCGACCGGGACAGGGGGCCGGCAAGGCCAAAAACATTCAGTACTTC. Protein sequence: CASRRPGQGAGKAKNIQYF.

The rearrangement links TRBV30 to TRBJ2-3, with unresolved D. The CDR3 extends over 14 amino acids. The V end lost 3 bases, the J end lost 0 bases, and 10 bases lay between the germline ends. Germline V gives CDR1 GTSNPN, CDR2 SVGIG (reference sequence). CDR3 sequence reads: CAWRQYQSTDTQYF. CDR3 bases: TGTGCCTGGAGGCAATATCAAAGCACAGATACGCAGTATTTT.

In its sample, this clone was seen once. The chain uses TRBV11-2 and TRBJ1-1, with D maybe TRBD1 (6 bases). The CDR3 extends over 13 amino acids. Trimming took off 7 bases at V and 1 base at J, with 10 bases between the two ends. Germline V gene data show CDR1 as SGHAT and CDR2 as FQNNGV. The CDR3 DNA follows: TGTGCCAGCAACAGGGATTGGAACACTGAAGCTTTCTTT. As protein: CASNRDWNTEAFF.

The CDR3 is CASKPPGGPPDTQYF. As DNA, the CDR3 is TGTGCCAGTAAGCCTCCGGGAGGGCCCCCAGATACGCAGTATTTT. This rearrangement joins TRBV19 to TRBJ2-3, with 8 bases lining up with TRBD2. The germline gives CDR1 LNHDA, CDR2 SQIVND (reference sequence). The CDR3 spans 15 residues. V shed 7 bases, J shed 4 bases, and the junction held 10 bases outside the gene matches. Using reference TRBV19 and TRBJ2-3 for the parts outside the CDR3, the full variable domain is DGGITQSPKYLFRKEGQNVTLSCEQNLNHDAMYWYRQDPGQGLRLIYYSQIVNDFQKGDIAEGYSVSREKKESFPLTVTSAQKNPTAFYLCASKPPGGPPDTQYFGPGTRLTVL.

The table lists this clone with a count of one. The chain's CDR3 is CSVGANYGYTF. The CDR3 DNA reads as TGCAGCGTTGGAGCTAACTATGGCTACACCTTC. The chain links TRBV29-1 to TRBJ1-2; D is unresolved. The CDR3 has 11 amino acids. Germline CDR1 SQVTM, CDR2 ANQGSEA. Trimming shortened V by 4 bases and J by 0 bases, and 3 bases separated the two germline ends. Together with reference TRBV29-1 and TRBJ1-2, the CDR3 gives the full variable domain: SAVISQKPSRDICQRGTSLTIQCQVDSQVTMMFWYRQQPGQSLTLIATANQGSEATYESGFVIDKFPISRPNLTFSTLTVSNMSPEDSSIYLCSVGANYGYTFGSGTRLTVV.

The chain couples TRBV7-6 to TRBJ2-5; TRBD2 aligns across 12 bases. Germline CDR1 reads SGHVS; CDR2 reads FNYEAQ. The CDR3 consists of 15 residues. The trim removed 6 bases at V and 5 bases at J, leaving 7 bases unmatched. The CDR3 bases are TGTGCCAGCAGACCTACTAGCGGGGGGCGGGAGACCCAGTACTTC. Its protein is CASRPTSGGRETQYF.

The chain is built from TRBV5-1 and TRBJ2-1; D gene ambiguous. Germline CDR1 reads SGHRS; CDR2 reads YFSETQ. V lost 4 bases and J 0 bases, leaving 11 bases between the germline ends. The CDR3 consists of 15 residues. For the CDR3, the DNA is TGCGCCAGCAGCCAAGATTCTGGCTCCTACAATGAGCAGTTCTTC. Its protein is CASSQDSGSYNEQFF.

In this sample, this clone turned up once. This sequence joins TRBV18 and TRBJ2-1; 9 bases fit TRBD2. This CDR3 has 15 residues. Germline V gene sequence: CDR1 KGHSH, CDR2 LQKENI. The V segment lost 0 bases and the J segment 9 bases; nucleotides outside the gene matches: 6. CDR3 DNA: TGTGCCAGCTCACCACCGGCGGGAGGGGGGGGTGAGCAGTTCTTC. It encodes CASSPPAGGGGEQFF. The whole variable domain, filled in from reference TRBV18 and TRBJ2-1, reads NAGVMQNPRHLVRRRGQEARLRCSPMKGHSHVYWYRQLPEEGLKFMVYLQKENIIDESGMPKERFSAEFPKEGPSILRIQQVVRGDSAAYFCASSPPAGGGGEQFFGPGTRLTVL.

The V and J genes are TRBV7-3 and TRBJ1-1; D unclear. CDR1 is SGHTA and CDR2 is FQGTGA in the germline V gene. The V end was cut by 1 base, the J end by 6 bases, with 9 bases between. This CDR3 is 13 amino acids long. The CDR3 here is CASSLRSSSEAFF. In DNA form, the CDR3 reads TGTGCCAGCAGCTTAAGGAGCAGCTCTGAAGCTTTCTTT.

This chain connects TRBV11-2 to TRBJ1-2, with D possibly matching TRBD1 (5 bases). The germline V and J ends were trimmed by 5 bases and 2 bases, with 9 bases remaining between them. The CDR3 loop spans 13 amino acids. CDR1 is SGHAT, CDR2 FQNNGV, per germline. The CDR3 loop reads CASSMDTNYGYTF. CDR3 bases: TGTGCCAGCAGCATGGACACGAACTATGGCTACACCTTC. Combining the CDR3 with reference TRBV11-2 and TRBJ1-2 gives the whole variable domain EAGVAQSPRYKIIEKRQSVAFWCNPISGHATLYWYQQILGQGPKLLIQFQNNGVVDDSQLPKDRFSAERLKGVDSTLKIQPAKLEDSAVYLCASSMDTNYGYTFGSGTRLTVV.

Regarding this clone: Relative to the germline gene, one junction end is altered; a read error may explain this. The V call is TRBV11-2, the J call TRBJ2-7, with D perhaps matching TRBD1 or TRBD2 (5 bases each). The length of the CDR3 is 12 residues. Germline V gene data show CDR1 as SGHAT and CDR2 as FQNNGV. The CDR3: CASSLRVRGLRF. DNA for the CDR3: TGTGCCAGCAGCTTAAGGGTCCGGGGCCTGCGCTTC.

This clone showed up just once. The V call is TRBV11-2, the J call TRBJ1-2; the match to TRBD1 covers 9 bases. The CDR3 sequence is 16 residues long. V was clipped by 4 bases and J by 3 bases; unmatched bases: 9. The germline CDR1 and CDR2 sequences are SGHAT and FQNNGV. In nucleotides, the CDR3 is TGTGCCAGCAGCTACAACAGGGGGCGGTTGGACTATGGCTACACCTTC. This codes for CASSYNRGRLDYGYTF.

This rearrangement joins TRBV19 to TRBJ1-1; tentatively, D is TRBD1 (6 bases). The germline V gene encodes CDR1 LNHDA and CDR2 SQIVND (reference sequence). Trimming took off 3 bases at V and 4 bases at J, with 15 bases between the two ends. This CDR3 contains 15 residues. CDR3: CASSINRVRGTEAFF. The CDR3 nucleotides read TGTGCCAGTAGTATCAACAGGGTAAGGGGCACTGAAGCTTTCTTT.